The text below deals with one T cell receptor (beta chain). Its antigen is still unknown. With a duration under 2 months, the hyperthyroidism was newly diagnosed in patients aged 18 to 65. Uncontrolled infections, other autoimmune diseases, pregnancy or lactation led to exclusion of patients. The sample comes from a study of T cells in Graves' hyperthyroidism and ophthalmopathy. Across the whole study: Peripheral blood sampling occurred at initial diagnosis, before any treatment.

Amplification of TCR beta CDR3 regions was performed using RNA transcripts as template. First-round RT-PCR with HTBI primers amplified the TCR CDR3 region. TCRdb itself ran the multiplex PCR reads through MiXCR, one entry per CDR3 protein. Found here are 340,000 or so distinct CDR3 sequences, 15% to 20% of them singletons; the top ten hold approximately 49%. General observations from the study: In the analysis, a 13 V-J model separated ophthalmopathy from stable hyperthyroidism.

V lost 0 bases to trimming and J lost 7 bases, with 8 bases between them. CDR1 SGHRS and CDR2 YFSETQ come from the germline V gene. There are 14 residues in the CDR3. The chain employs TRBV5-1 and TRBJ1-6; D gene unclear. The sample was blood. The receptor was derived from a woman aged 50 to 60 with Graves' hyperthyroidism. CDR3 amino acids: CASSLGGTNSPLHF. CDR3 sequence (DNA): TGCGCCAGCAGCTTGGGGGGAACCAATTCACCCCTCCACTTT.